This is a list of T cell receptor beta chains from one sample in a study of T cell changes during pregnancy in multiple sclerosis. The table came from immunoSEQ multiplex PCR; TCRdb's copy has only in-frame clones and leaves some out. The top ten hold about 0.92% of the sample, which has 68,000 or so clones, less than 95% seen once. Sequenced material: peripheral blood, taken in the second trimester of pregnancy. The receptors derive from a female donor with multiple sclerosis, enrolled in a pregnancy study. Each CDR3 is given with its conserved first and last residue. The D gene is left open where the match is weak. Only some rows state a clone size, as once, few, many or a class for expanded clones.

J: TRBJ2-7
D: .
V: TRBV4-1
size: .
CDR3: CASSQGQAYEQYF
DNA: TGCGCCAGCAGCCAAGGTCAGGCCTACGAGCAGTACTTC

J: TRBJ1-4
D: .
V: TRBV11-2
size: .
CDR3: CASRRPGSTNEKLFF
DNA: TGTGCCAGCAGACGGCCAGGTTCAACTAATGAAAAACTGTTTTTT

J: TRBJ2-7
D: .
V: TRBV4-3
size: .
CDR3: CASSQLRGGEQYF
DNA: TGCGCCAGCAGCCAACTTAGAGGAGGCGAGCAGTACTTC

J: TRBJ2-7
D: TRBD2
V: TRBV27
size: .
CDR3: CASGLRAGGPSSGEQYF
DNA: TGTGCCAGCGGCCTGAGAGCGGGGGGGCCATCTTCAGGCGAGCAGTACTTC

J: TRBJ2-7
D: TRBD1
V: TRBV6-6
size: few
CDR3: CASSGDSRLLEQYF
DNA: TGTGCCAGTTCCGGGGACAGCCGACTTCTCGAGCAGTACTTC

J: TRBJ2-1
D: .
V: TRBV9
size: .
CDR3: CASSVGLLTDNEQFF
DNA: TGTGCCAGCAGCGTAGGGCTCTTGACAGACAATGAGCAGTTCTTC

J: TRBJ1-4
D: .
V: TRBV5-8
size: .
CDR3: CASSHGTTNEKLFF
DNA: TGTGCCAGCAGCCACGGTACAACTAATGAAAAACTGTTTTTT

J: TRBJ1-1
D: .
V: TRBV18
size: .
CDR3: CASSPDRKNTEAFF
DNA: TGTGCCAGCTCACCAGACAGAAAAAACACTGAAGCTTTCTTT

J: TRBJ1-6
D: TRBD1
V: TRBV9
size: .
CDR3: CASSDRDRATNSPLHF
DNA: TGTGCCAGCAGCGACCGGGACAGGGCTACTAATTCACCCCTCCACTTT

J: TRBJ2-7
D: .
V: TRBV5-1
size: .
CDR3: CASSLFPSAEQYF
DNA: TGCGCCAGCAGCTTGTTCCCCAGTGCCGAGCAGTACTTC

J: TRBJ1-6
D: TRBD1
V: TRBV10-3
size: .
CDR3: CAISLNDRGNNNSPLHF
DNA: TGTGCCATCAGTCTCAACGACAGGGGGAATAATAATTCACCCCTCCACTTT

J: TRBJ1-3
D: .
V: TRBV7-2
size: .
CDR3: CASSPMGLISGNTIYF
DNA: TGTGCCAGCAGCCCAATGGGACTGATCTCTGGAAACACCATATATTTT

J: TRBJ2-1
D: TRBD2
V: TRBV5-8
size: once
CDR3: CASSLELGGGSYNEQFF
DNA: TGTGCCAGCAGCTTGGAATTGGGGGGGGGCTCCTACAATGAGCAGTTCTTC

J: TRBJ1-1
D: TRBD1
V: TRBV19
size: .
CDR3: CASSPLLDRVYTEAFF
DNA: TGTGCCAGTAGCCCCCTTCTGGACAGGGTGTACACTGAAGCTTTCTTT

J: TRBJ1-4
D: .
V: TRBV6-1
size: .
CDR3: CASTRRRDEKLFF
DNA: TGTGCCAGCACCCGCCGGAGGGATGAAAAACTGTTTTTT

J: TRBJ2-7
D: .
V: TRBV5-6
size: .
CDR3: CASSALSYEQYF
DNA: TGTGCCAGCAGCGCCCTCTCCTACGAGCAGTACTTC

J: TRBJ2-4
D: TRBD1
V: TRBV5-4
size: .
CDR3: CASSLRGQDIQYF
DNA: TGTGCCAGCAGCTTGAGGGGGCAAGACATTCAGTACTTC

J: TRBJ1-1
D: .
V: TRBV7-2
size: .
CDR3: CASSSRVQRDAFF
DNA: TGTGCCAGCAGCTCTAGGGTACAGCGGGACGCTTTCTTT

J: TRBJ1-2
D: TRBD1
V: TRBV7-9
size: .
CDR3: CASSQEGTDYGYTF
DNA: TGTGCCAGCAGCCAAGAGGGGACAGACTATGGCTACACCTTC

J: TRBJ1-3
D: .
V: TRBV4-2
size: .
CDR3: CASSQQGGYSGNTIYF
DNA: TGTGCCAGCAGCCAACAGGGAGGGTACTCTGGAAACACCATATATTTT

J: TRBJ2-5
D: TRBD2
V: TRBV9
size: .
CDR3: CASSVGASGGRETQYF
DNA: TGTGCCAGCAGCGTAGGGGCTAGCGGGGGCCGAGAGACCCAGTACTTC

J: TRBJ2-1
D: TRBD2
V: TRBV2
size: .
CDR3: CATTPSGGVGFF
DNA: TGTGCCACCACGCCTAGCGGGGGGGTTGGGTTCTTC

J: TRBJ1-1
D: TRBD1
V: TRBV30
size: .
CDR3: CAWGQGTNTEAFF
DNA: TGTGCCTGGGGACAGGGGACGAACACTGAAGCTTTCTTT